Sequencing of this T cell receptor (beta chain) was carried out in a study of blood T cell repertoires in COVID-19. About the study: Some COVID-19 samples were acute and others convalescent; all came from the United States, Italy and Spain. The analysed material was cDNA or gDNA that came from T cells, B-cell-depleted T cells, or PBMCs.

How the authors handled the data: Reference gene primer amplification gave nucleated cell count estimates. The data were produced by immunoSEQ multiplex PCR, yet TCRdb's version contains in-frame clones alone and is incomplete. V, J and clone size are those of that table, while D and trimming were read from the DNA. The table lists about 140,000 clones, 75% to 90% of them singletons. This CDR3 contains 14 residues. The ends lost 4 bases at V and 10 bases at J; junction bases unmatched: 7. Germline V gene sequence: CDR1 SNHLY, CDR2 FYNNEI. This TCR derives from a woman of 80 years or more with acute or convalescent COVID-19. Material for sequencing was peripheral blood. This sequence joins TRBV2 and TRBJ1-6; 7 bases are a match to TRBD1. CDR3 residues: CASSGQGGGSPLHF. CDR3 coding DNA: TGTGCCAGCAGTGGACAGGGCGGAGGATCACCCCTCCACTTT.